This T cell receptor (beta chain) was observed in a study of T cell repertoires in cytomegalovirus infection. For the study at large: It can be stated that public TCR beta signatures indicated CMV infection as well as a matching HLA type. Broader study findings: Accumulated public TCR beta family frequency recognized individuals carrying CMV together with the relevant HLA.

This clonotype was counted many times. Antigen specificity is unknown. Looked up from germline, CDR1 is SGHVS and CDR2 is FNYEAQ. The CDR3 consists of 15 residues. J was trimmed by 10 bases and V by 5 bases; bases with no gene match: 9. MiXCR, applied by TCRdb to the reads, yields one record per CDR3 protein. The data contain hundreds of thousands of distinct CDR3 sequences, 15% to 20% of them singletons. This chain uses TRBV7-6 with TRBJ1-6; 9 bases map to TRBD1. The receptor was derived from a human donor in good health (CMV status not recorded). Some clones in this sample may be carry-over from other donors' samples. Sequenced material: PBMCs. The CDR3 coding sequence is TGTGCCAGCAGCAGCGGGACAGGGAAAGAGTCACCCCTCCACTTT. Translation gives CASSSGTGKESPLHF.